The T cell receptor (beta chain) under discussion was sequenced for a study of T cell responses to AZD1222 COVID-19 vaccine. Study outcomes and limitations: There were repertoire samples only from the period after the peak T cell response.

This clone appeared a few times. Its antigen is unidentified. The CDR3 sequence is 16 residues long. The V and J ends lost 1 base and 2 bases, in that order; junction bases with no gene match: 6. CDR1 and CDR2 (germline): LNHDA, SQIVND (reference sequence). Sequencing was performed with immunoSEQ multiplex PCR; in TCRdb, only in-frame clones are kept and a portion is missing. The sample shows approximately 96,000 clones, roughly 84% of them seen only once. This sequence originates from an adult who received the AZD1222 COVID-19 vaccine. The chain links TRBV19 to TRBJ2-3; 7 bases align to TRBD2. Source: peripheral blood, taken 28 days after the second AZD1222 dose. CDR3 in DNA: TGTGCCAGTAGTATAGCGGCTAGCGGCCACACAGATACGCAGTATTTT. It encodes CASSIAASGHTDTQYF.